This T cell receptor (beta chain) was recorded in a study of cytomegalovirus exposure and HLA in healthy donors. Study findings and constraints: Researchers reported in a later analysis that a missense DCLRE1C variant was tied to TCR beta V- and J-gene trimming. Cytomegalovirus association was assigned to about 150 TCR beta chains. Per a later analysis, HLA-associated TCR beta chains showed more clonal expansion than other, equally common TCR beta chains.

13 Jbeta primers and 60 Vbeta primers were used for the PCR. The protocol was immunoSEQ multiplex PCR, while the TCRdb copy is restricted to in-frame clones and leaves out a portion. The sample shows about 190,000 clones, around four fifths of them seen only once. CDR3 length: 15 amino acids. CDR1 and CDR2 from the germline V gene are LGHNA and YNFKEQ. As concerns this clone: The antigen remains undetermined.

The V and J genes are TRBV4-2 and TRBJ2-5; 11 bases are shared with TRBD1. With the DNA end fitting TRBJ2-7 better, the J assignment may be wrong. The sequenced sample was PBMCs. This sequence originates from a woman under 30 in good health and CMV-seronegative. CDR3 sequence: CASSTRDRGSDEQYF. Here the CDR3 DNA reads TGTGCCAGCAGCACCCGGGACAGGGGGAGTGACGAGCAGTACTTC.